The 19 T cell receptor beta chains in this list originate from one sample, sequenced in a study of human T cells and chemical hapten exposure. Time point here: patch test 1, 2 weeks after DPC sensitization. Regarding treatment: therapeutic diphenylcyclopropenone sensitization with weekly scalp DPC. TCRdb recomputed calls from the RACE reads with MiXCR, one row per CDR3 protein. The sample lists 84,000 or so distinct CDR3 sequences; over 9.5% were seen once. This material consisted of whole blood, taken in connection with sensitization to the hapten diphenylcyclopropenone (DPC). The receptors stem from a man aged 40-49 years with alopecia areata. Some clones in this sample may be carry-over from other donors' samples.

The CDR3 is CASSPIRSQGGPTDTQYF. Written as DNA, the CDR3 is TGCGCCAGCAGCCCCATCCGGTCGCAGGGGGGACCCACAGATACGCAGTATTTT. The chain recombines TRBV5-1 with TRBJ2-3; weak D call: TRBD1 (7 bases). CDR3 size: 18 residues. The V and J ends lost 4 bases and 2 bases respectively, with 23 bases between them. Germline V gene lookup returns CDR1 SGHRS and CDR2 YFSETQ.

The rearrangement joins TRBV7-2 to TRBJ1-5; D is unresolved. With 1 base removed from V and 7 bases from J, the gap between germline ends came to 11 bases. The germline CDR1 and CDR2 sequences are SGHTA and FQGNSA. The CDR3 loop spans 14 amino acids. The CDR3 DNA follows: TGTGCCAGCAGCTTAGTTGCCGGGGAGCAGCCCCAGCATTTT. Translation: CASSLVAGEQPQHF.

This clonotype appeared a few times. The V and J genes are TRBV4-1 and TRBJ1-2; 7 positions match TRBD1. The CDR3 has 13 residues. Germline V gene sequence: CDR1 MGHRA, CDR2 YSYEKL. Trimming at V came to 7 bases and at J to 2 bases, leaving 4 bases not matched to a gene. The CDR3 region has the DNA TGCGCCAGCACTAAGGGGGCGAACTATGGCTACACCTTC. Translated, it gives CASTKGANYGYTF.

This chain links TRBV5-1 with TRBJ2-7, with D possibly TRBD2 on 5 matching bases. V gave up 0 bases and J gave up 0 bases, with 16 bases separating them. From germline, CDR1 is SGHRS and CDR2 YFSETQ. The CDR3 consists of 17 residues. The CDR3: CASSLAFNSGPSYEQYF. Written as DNA, the CDR3 is TGCGCCAGCAGCTTGGCCTTCAACAGCGGCCCCTCCTACGAGCAGTACTTC.

CDR3 protein: CASSQKFSGTRVSYNEQFF. The CDR3 DNA is TGCGCCAGCAGTCAAAAGTTTAGCGGGACGAGGGTATCCTACAATGAGCAGTTCTTC. The chain carries TRBV23-1 and TRBJ2-1; the match to TRBD2 covers 8 bases. TRBV23-1 is known as an ORF, though its function is uncertain. After removal of 2 bases from V and 1 base from J, the junction contained 13 bases not matched to a gene. The CDR3 loop spans 19 amino acids.

This clonotype was seen a few times. The V gene is TRBV6-1, the J gene TRBJ2-5; TRBD2 might be the D (6 bases). CDR1 and CDR2 from the germline V gene are MNHNS and SASEGT. The CDR3 is 18 amino acids. V lost 5 bases to trimming and J lost 5 bases, with 27 bases between them. This chain's CDR3 is CASSSYRLETSATETQYF. The CDR3 DNA follows: TGTGCCAGCAGTTCCTACCGACTAGAAACTTCTGCTACTGAGACCCAGTACTTC.

The chain couples TRBV27 to TRBJ1-6; unclear D gene. V gave up 5 bases and J gave up 15 bases, with 23 bases separating them. Germline V gene sequence: CDR1 MNHEY, CDR2 SMNVEV (reference sequence). CDR3 size: 15 residues. The DNA of the CDR3 is TGTGCCAGCAGTCCCGGGATGTCATTCGGTATTGTCCTCCACTTT. Translation: CASSPGMSFGIVLHF.

This clonotype was seen many times. The chain employs TRBV7-2 and TRBJ2-3; TRBD2 is a possible D gene (6 bases). Trimming took off 5 bases at V and 0 bases at J, with 12 bases between the two ends. The CDR3 extends over 15 amino acids. CDR1 and CDR2 from the germline V gene are SGHTA and FQGNSA. The CDR3 reads CASSPDYLSTDTQYF. DNA of the CDR3: TGTGCCAGCAGCCCGGACTACCTTAGCACAGATACGCAGTATTTT. The full variable domain, its missing parts supplied by reference TRBV7-2 and TRBJ2-3, is GAGVSQSPSNKVTEKGKDVELRCDPISGHTALYWYRQSLGQGLEFLIYFQGNSAPDKSGLPSDRFSAERTGGSVSTLTIQRTQQEDSAVYLCASSPDYLSTDTQYFGPGTRLTVL.

A few counts support this clonotype. This rearrangement joins TRBV6-5 to TRBJ1-1; D not resolved. Trimming stripped 0 bases from V and 1 base from J, with 6 bases between. The CDR3 contains 14 residues. From germline, CDR1 is MNHEY and CDR2 SVGAGI. The CDR3 loop reads CASSYSAANTEAFF. The CDR3 nucleotides read TGTGCCAGCAGTTACTCCGCGGCGAACACTGAAGCTTTCTTT.

The sample holds many counts of this clonotype. The CDR3: CASSLGVRLAVRAADTQYF. Here the CDR3 DNA reads TGTGCCAGCAGCTTAGGCGTTCGGCTAGCGGTAAGGGCCGCAGATACGCAGTATTTT. The gene calls are TRBV7-8 and TRBJ2-3, with 7 bases that match TRBD2. Germline loops: CDR1 SGHVS, CDR2 FQNEAQ. The CDR3 runs to 19 residues. V was pared by 1 base and J by 4 bases, with 17 bases of the junction left unmatched.

The chain uses TRBV2 and TRBJ1-2, with TRBD1 identical over 7 bases. The CDR3 runs 14 residues. Looked up from germline, CDR1 is SNHLY and CDR2 is FYNNEI. J lost 3 bases, V lost 5 bases, and 6 bases had no gene match. In nucleotides, the CDR3 is TGTGCCAGCAGTAGCAAAACAGGGGACTATGGCTACACCTTC. This sequence encodes CASSSKTGDYGYTF.

This clonotype was seen repeatedly, ten times or more. The V gene is TRBV28, the J gene TRBJ2-3; no reliable D call. The V gene's germline CDR1 is MDHEN and CDR2 SYDVKM. V gave up 4 bases and J gave up 2 bases, with 7 bases separating them. This CDR3 comprises 13 residues. Written as DNA, the CDR3 is TGTGCCAGCAGTTCCCCAGCCACAGATACGCAGTATTTT. Protein: CASSSPATDTQYF.

V is TRBV19 and J is TRBJ2-1, with a weak D call TRBD2 (5 bases). The CDR3 is 15 amino acids. CDR1 and CDR2 from the germline V gene are LNHDA and SQIVND (reference sequence). Trimming took 8 bases from V and 2 from J, leaving 16 bases between them. DNA for the CDR3: TGTGCCAGTGGTTTGGGAGCCCCAACCTACAATGAGCAGTTCTTC. Its protein product is CASGLGAPTYNEQFF.

Here the CDR3 reads CASSFLAGNSGELFF. For the CDR3, the DNA is TGTGCCAGCAGTTTTCTAGCTGGTAATTCAGGGGAGCTGTTTTTT. The V call is TRBV12-3 or TRBV12-4, the J call TRBJ2-2; weak D call: TRBD2 (5 bases). The V and J ends lost 3 bases and 8 bases respectively, with 16 bases between them. The CDR3 is 15 residues long.

This chain connects TRBV28 to TRBJ2-3; D is perhaps TRBD1 or TRBD2 (6 bases each). Trimming took off 6 bases at V and 1 base at J, with 14 bases between the two ends. CDR1 is MDHEN, CDR2 SYDVKM, per germline. The CDR3 covers 15 residues. The CDR3 bases are TGTGCCAGCAGCCCCGGGGGCGCACGCACAGATACGCAGTATTTT. Translated: CASSPGGARTDTQYF.

The chain has TRBV20-1 and TRBJ2-7, with D perhaps matching TRBD2 (5 bases). The CDR3 runs 17 residues. Germline values: CDR1 DFQATT, CDR2 SNEGSKA (reference sequence). V was clipped by 0 bases and J by 3 bases, with 21 bases between them. This CDR3 reads CSARDQFGNTHFYEQYF. For the CDR3, the DNA is TGCAGTGCTAGAGATCAGTTCGGGAATACACACTTCTACGAGCAGTACTTC.

The gene calls are TRBV7-9 and TRBJ2-2, with TRBD1 as a possible D gene (5 bases). This CDR3 comprises 16 residues. Trimming stripped 5 bases from V and 6 bases from J, with 19 bases between. Germline V lookup: CDR1 SEHNR, CDR2 FQNEAQ (reference sequence). The CDR3 sequence: CASSPPPGLTPGELFF. Written as DNA, the CDR3 is TGTGCCAGCAGCCCCCCGCCAGGGCTAACTCCCGGGGAGCTGTTTTTT.

V is TRBV12-5 and J is TRBJ2-7; D is possibly TRBD2 (5 bases). This CDR3 is built from 15 residues. V was shortened by 7 bases and J by 0 bases, with 16 bases between the two germline ends. Germline assignment: CDR1 LGHNT and CDR2 FRNRAP. This chain's CDR3 is CASEGAAAYSYEQYV. CDR3 DNA sequence: TGTGCTAGTGAAGGCGCAGCGGCTTACTCCTACGAGCAGTACGTC.

The chain recombines TRBV7-9 with TRBJ2-7; 11 nucleotides agree with TRBD2. The germline CDR1 and CDR2 sequences are SEHNR and FQNEAQ (reference sequence). The CDR3 consists of 15 residues. J gave up 0 bases and V 5 bases, and 3 bases lay outside the gene matches. The CDR3 protein is CASSPTSGNSYEQYF. DNA of the CDR3: TGTGCCAGCAGCCCGACTAGCGGGAACTCCTACGAGCAGTACTTC.